Only a few counts were recorded for the clone carrying this TCR beta chain. The antigen is undetermined. TCRdb processed the 5' RACE reads anew with MiXCR; each CDR3 protein has one entry. The sample yields 200,000 to 250,000 distinct CDR3 sequences, about 7.5% seen once. These data are taken from a study of identical twins. Findings and limits, study-wide: Modelling approaches yielded underestimates of out-of-frame TCR alpha sharing between monozygotic twins. Invariant populations such as MAIT and iNKT cells could partly muddle zero-insertion analyses.

Donors were all healthy Caucasians. Germline loops: CDR1 SGHTA, CDR2 FQGNSA. This CDR3 is 13 amino acids long. Deletions cut 6 bases from V and 7 bases from J, with 16 bases between. These data are also associated with another study on yellow fever vaccine responses in identical twins.

Sequenced input: memory (CD45RO+) T cells sorted from blood. This sequence joins TRBV7-2 and TRBJ2-7; D uncertain. This sequence originates from a woman under 30 in good health. The CDR3 sequence is CASRPASLQEQYF. CDR3 nucleotides: TGTGCCAGCAGGCCGGCTTCCCTTCAGGAGCAGTACTTC.